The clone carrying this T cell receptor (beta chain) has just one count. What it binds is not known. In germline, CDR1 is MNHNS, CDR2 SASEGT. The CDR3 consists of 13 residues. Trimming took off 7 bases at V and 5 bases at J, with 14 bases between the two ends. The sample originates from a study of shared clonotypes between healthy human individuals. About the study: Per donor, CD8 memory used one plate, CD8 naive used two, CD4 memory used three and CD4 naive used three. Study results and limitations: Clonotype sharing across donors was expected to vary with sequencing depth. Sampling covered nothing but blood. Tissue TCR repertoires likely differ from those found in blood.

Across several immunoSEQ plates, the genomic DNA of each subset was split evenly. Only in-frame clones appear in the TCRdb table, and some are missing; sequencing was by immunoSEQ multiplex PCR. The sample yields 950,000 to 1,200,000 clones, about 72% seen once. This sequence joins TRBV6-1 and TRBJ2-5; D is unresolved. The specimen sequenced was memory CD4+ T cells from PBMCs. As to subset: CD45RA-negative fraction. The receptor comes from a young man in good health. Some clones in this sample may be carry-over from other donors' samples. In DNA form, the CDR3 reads TGTGCCAGCACGGTAGGGATGTGGGAGACCCAGTACTTC. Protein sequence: CASTVGMWETQYF.